The 28 T cell receptor beta chains listed next were all sequenced from one sample in a study of breast tumors, draining lymph nodes, adjacent tissues. Via MiXCR, TCRdb re-called the multiplex PCR reads, giving one row per CDR3 protein. The table includes 180,000 or so distinct CDR3 sequences, 33% detected once. Samples came from axillary lymph nodes draining the breast cancer. Sequencing input: axillary lymph node tissue. These receptors were collected from a female donor with breast cancer. Some clones in this sample may be carry-over from other donors' samples.

A remark on this clonotype: A much larger clone is a single base away; this may be a read error. The chain combines TRBV12-5 with TRBJ1-2, with D perhaps matching TRBD1 (6 bases). Deletions cut 4 bases from V and 8 bases from J, with 14 bases between. There are 13 residues in the CDR3. Germline-derived CDR1 and CDR2 are LGHNT and FRNRAP. The CDR3 region is CASGCSHREGYTF. The CDR3 bases are TGTGCTAGTGGTTGCTCTCACAGGGAGGGCTACACCTTC.

This chain links TRBV24-1 with TRBJ2-3, with D hard to call. CDR3 length equals 15 residues. Trimming shortened V by 4 bases and J by 6 bases, and 16 bases separated the two germline ends. The V gene's germline CDR1 is KGHDR and CDR2 SFDVKD. The CDR3 coding sequence is TGTGCCACCAGTGAGATTTCAATCTGGGGTGATACGCAGTATTTT. Translated, it gives CATSEISIWGDTQYF.

This clonotype was seen repeatedly, ten times or more. A much larger clone sits a single nucleotide away, making a read error possible. This rearrangement joins TRBV6-5 to TRBJ1-6; no definite D call. The CDR3 is 10 residues long. The V end lost 8 bases, the J end lost 9 bases, and 5 bases lay between the germline ends. CDR1 MNHEY and CDR2 SVGAGI come from the germline V gene. This CDR3 reads CASGRSPLHF. The CDR3 DNA reads TGTGCCAGCGGGCGTTCACCCCTCCACTTT.

This clonotype was counted ten times or more. This chain connects TRBV5-1 to TRBJ1-4; perhaps TRBD1 as D (5 bases). The CDR3 runs to 17 residues. The germline V and J ends were trimmed by 0 bases and 3 bases, with 15 bases remaining between them. The germline CDR1 and CDR2 sequences are SGHRS and YFSETQ. The CDR3 sequence is CASSLDASSGANEKLFF. The CDR3 nucleotides are TGCGCCAGCAGCTTGGATGCCTCATCGGGGGCTAATGAAAAACTGTTTTTT.

This chain links TRBV20-1 with TRBJ1-6; 10 nucleotides align to TRBD1. V was pared by 0 bases and J by 8 bases, with 4 bases of the junction left unmatched. This CDR3 is built from 15 residues. From germline, CDR1 is DFQATT and CDR2 SNEGSKA (reference sequence). CDR3 protein: CSARDGGTGDSPLHF. CDR3 nucleotides: TGCAGTGCTAGAGATGGCGGGACAGGGGATTCACCCCTCCACTTT.

In this sample, this clonotype turned up many times. The rearrangement links TRBV2 to TRBJ2-1, with TRBD1 matching 8 bases. This CDR3 has 15 residues. Trimming at V came to 8 bases and at J to 3 bases, leaving 9 bases not matched to a gene. The germline V gene has CDR1 SNHLY and CDR2 FYNNEI. The CDR3 here is CASHQDRANYNEQFF. The CDR3 nucleotides read TGTGCCAGCCACCAGGACAGGGCGAACTACAATGAGCAGTTCTTC. Full variable domain (remainder filled in from reference TRBV2 and TRBJ2-1): EPEVTQTPSHQVTQMGQEVILRCVPISNHLYFYWYRQILGQKVEFLVSFYNNEISEKSEIFDDQFSVERPDGSNFTLKIRSTKLEDSAMYFCASHQDRANYNEQFFGPGTRLTVL.

This clonotype was detected many times. The CDR3 DNA reads TGTGCCAGCAGTACCGACAGAAATTCACCCCTCCACTTT. Residues: CASSTDRNSPLHF. The chain has TRBV6-6 and TRBJ1-6; D perhaps matches TRBD1 (5 bases). Germline V CDR1 and CDR2: MNHNY, SVGAGI (reference sequence). V lost 5 bases and J 7 bases, leaving 9 bases between the germline ends. This CDR3 region has 13 residues.

The table lists this clonotype with many counts. The rearrangement uses TRBV4-1 and TRBJ1-2, with D uncertain. The germline V and J ends were trimmed by 3 bases and 8 bases, with 22 bases remaining between them. The CDR3 runs 16 residues. The V gene's germline CDR1 is MGHRA and CDR2 YSYEKL. The CDR3 sequence: CASSQLTAVPSFGYTF. The CDR3 coding sequence is TGCGCCAGCAGCCAGCTGACGGCCGTACCCTCTTTCGGCTACACCTTC.

This clonotype has ten or more counts. The rearrangement links TRBV6-2 or TRBV6-3 to TRBJ2-7, with D possibly matching TRBD2 (5 bases). CDR1 and CDR2 from the germline V gene are MNHEY and SVGEGT. This CDR3 region has 15 residues. Trimming cost V 4 bases and J 5 bases, with 18 bases left between them. For the CDR3, the DNA is TGTGCCAGCAGTTCCCGGGGAAATCGGTTCAACGAGCAGTACTTC. It is translated as CASSSRGNRFNEQYF.

There are many counts of this clonotype. The gene calls are TRBV13 and TRBJ1-2; D not certain. Looked up from germline, CDR1 is PRHDT and CDR2 is FYEKMQ (reference sequence). The CDR3 contains 15 residues. V lost 1 base and J 5 bases, leaving 14 bases between the germline ends. The CDR3, as DNA: TGTGCCAGCAGCTTAGCTGTAGGGCAGGAGTATGGCTACACCTTC. It specifies CASSLAVGQEYGYTF.

To note about this clonotype: At one end, the junction sequence differs from germline, possibly due to a read error. The V and J genes are TRBV7-3 and TRBJ2-7, with a possible D match to TRBD2 (6 bases). The V gene's germline CDR1 is SGHTA and CDR2 FQGTGA. CDR3 length: 15 amino acids. CDR3 coding DNA: TGTACCAGCAGCTTAGATGACGGGGGTAGTCGCGAGCAGTACTTC. It is translated as CTSSLDDGGSREQYF.

As to this clonotype: A much larger clone lies one base from this, so it may be a read error. The rearrangement uses TRBV19 and TRBJ2-1, with TRBD2 identical over 7 bases. The length of the CDR3 is 15 residues. In germline, CDR1 is LNHDA, CDR2 SQIVND (reference sequence). The CDR3 DNA sequence: TGTGCCAGTAGTGCAGCTAGCGGTGGGAACAATGGGCAGTTCTTC. This translates into CASSAASGGNNGQFF.

V and J are TRBV20-1 and TRBJ2-2; no reliable D call. There are 18 residues in the CDR3. CDR1 and CDR2 from the germline V gene are DFQATT and SNEGSKA (reference sequence). Trimming removed 0 bases from V and 2 bases from J, with 19 bases in between. The CDR3 spells CSARDRNITNVNTGELFF. CDR3 sequence (DNA): TGCAGTGCTAGAGATCGTAATATAACCAACGTAAACACCGGGGAGCTGTTTTTT.

Many counts were recorded for this clonotype. For the CDR3, the DNA is TGTGCCAGCAGCCTCCGACGGAGCTCCTACGAGCAGTACTTC. Translated, it gives CASSLRRSSYEQYF. J is TRBJ2-7 and V is TRBV14; no definite D call. Germline CDR1 SGHDN, CDR2 FVKESK. The CDR3 length is 14 residues. Trimming removed 4 bases from V and 0 bases from J, with 10 bases in between.

This clonotype was seen ten or more times. The chain carries TRBV7-9 and TRBJ1-2; 8 bases are a match to TRBD1. The V gene's germline CDR1 is SEHNR and CDR2 FQNEAQ (reference sequence). This CDR3 has 14 amino acids. Trimming took 4 bases from V and 8 from J; bases not matched to a gene: 9. This CDR3 reads CASSSGTGALGYTF. The CDR3 DNA is TGTGCCAGCAGCTCCGGGACAGGCGCCTTGGGCTACACCTTC.

V gene TRBV7-2 combines with J gene TRBJ2-1, with TRBD2 matching over 13 bases. Germline V gene lookup returns CDR1 SGHTA and CDR2 FQGNSA. Trimming at V came to 5 bases and at J to 9 bases, leaving 10 bases not matched to a gene. The CDR3 has 16 amino acids. The CDR3, as DNA: TGTGCCAGCAGCACACGGACTAGCGGGAGATTAAGTGAGCAGTTCTTC. This translates into CASSTRTSGRLSEQFF.

This clonotype was observed a few times. The chain links TRBV6-2 or TRBV6-3 to TRBJ2-2; 14 nucleotides align to TRBD2. V was pared by 5 bases and J by 5 bases, with 7 bases of the junction left unmatched. The germline V gene has CDR1 MNHEY and CDR2 SVGEGT. The CDR3 sequence is 17 residues long. This CDR3 is CASSLPTSGGATGELFF. The CDR3 DNA reads TGTGCCAGCAGTCTCCCGACTAGCGGGGGGGCAACCGGGGAGCTGTTTTTT.

The V call is TRBV29-1, the J call TRBJ2-3, with 10 bases lining up with TRBD1. The V gene end was trimmed by 5 bases and the J gene end by 11 bases; junction bases not matched to a gene: 13. The CDR3 is 14 amino acids. The germline V gene encodes CDR1 SQVTM and CDR2 ANQGSEA. This CDR3 reads CSVNGQGVDDEQYF. The CDR3 DNA is TGCAGCGTTAACGGACAGGGGGTGGACGATGAGCAGTATTTT.

This chain links TRBV11-2 with TRBJ2-1; D tentatively reads TRBD1 or TRBD2 (5 bases each). CDR1 SGHAT and CDR2 FQNNGV come from the germline V gene. The CDR3 is 12 amino acids. V lost 2 bases, J lost 12 bases, and 11 bases lay in between. CDR3 coding DNA: TGTGCCAGCAGCTTAAGCCGGGACGCGCAGTTCTTC. It encodes CASSLSRDAQFF.

This clonotype was picked up one time. The CDR3 does not end in the conserved phenylalanine or tryptophan, so this is likely a read error. For the CDR3, the DNA is TGTGCCAACAGTGGGGGGCAGAAAGAGACCCAGTACCTC. Translated, it gives CANSGGQKETQYL. The V and J genes are TRBV2 and TRBJ2-5; possibly TRBD1 or TRBD2 for D (6 bases each). CDR1 and CDR2 (germline): SNHLY, FYNNEI. The CDR3 runs to 13 residues.

This clonotype was recorded at least ten times. The chain joins TRBV5-1 to TRBJ2-7; TRBD1 is a possible D gene (6 bases). The CDR3 spans 16 residues. Germline CDR1 SGHRS, CDR2 YFSETQ. V gave up 3 bases and J gave up 0 bases, with 16 bases separating them. The CDR3 protein is CASSSQGGDFSYEQYF. CDR3 nucleotide sequence: TGCGCCAGCAGCTCCCAAGGGGGAGACTTCTCCTACGAGCAGTACTTC.

This clonotype was seen repeatedly, ten times or more. CDR3 DNA sequence: TGTGCCAGCAGCACGACAGGGAGACTCTACGAGCAGTACTTC. Translated: CASSTTGRLYEQYF. The J gene is TRBJ2-7, the V gene TRBV7-9, with 7 bases identical to TRBD1. Germline trimming cut 5 bases from V and 3 bases from J; bases unmatched to any gene: 7. Germline CDR1 and CDR2: SEHNR and FQNEAQ (reference sequence). CDR3 length: 14 residues.

The chain employs TRBV5-5 and TRBJ2-1, with D possibly matching TRBD2 (7 bases). The CDR3 sequence is 16 residues long. The germline V gene encodes CDR1 SGHKS and CDR2 YYEKEE (reference sequence). With 0 bases removed from V and 10 bases from J, the gap between germline ends came to 20 bases. The DNA for the CDR3 is TGTGCCAGCAGCTTGGGGTCGGGGGGCCCGAACCGAGAGCAGTTCTTC. Translating gives CASSLGSGGPNREQFF.

The sample holds a few counts of this clonotype. A much larger clone is a single base away; this may be a read error. The V call is TRBV12-3 or TRBV12-4, the J call TRBJ1-5, with TRBD1 identical over 8 bases. With 6 bases clipped from V and 2 bases from J, the junction kept 9 bases outside the gene matches. This CDR3 contains 16 residues. The CDR3 region has the DNA TGTGCCAGCAGGAGTAGCAGGGGGCTTGGCAATCAGCCCCAGCATTTT. Translating it yields CASRSSRGLGNQPQHF.

This clonotype was counted at least ten times. The CDR3 loop reads CASSAERPGQTRTGANVLTF. For the CDR3, the DNA is TGTGCCAGCAGCGCTGAGAGGCCGGGACAGACACGAACTGGGGCCAACGTCCTGACTTTC. V gene TRBV9 combines with J gene TRBJ2-6; 7 bases agree with TRBD1. The V and J ends lost 3 bases and 2 bases, in that order; junction bases with no gene match: 17. The germline CDR1 and CDR2 sequences are SGDLS and YYNGEE. The CDR3 extends over 20 amino acids.

There are many counts of this clonotype. This chain connects TRBV6-5 to TRBJ2-7; 10 bases are a match to TRBD2. V lost 8 bases and J lost 0; bases outside the gene matches: 1. CDR1 MNHEY and CDR2 SVGAGI come from the germline V gene. This CDR3 region has 13 residues. CDR3 amino acids: CASASGGSYEQYF. The CDR3 region has the DNA TGTGCCAGCGCTAGCGGGGGCTCCTACGAGCAGTACTTC.

Many counts were recorded for this clonotype. The CDR3 DNA reads as TGTGCCAGCAGTTACCCGCCTAGCGGGAGCTCCTACGAGCAGTACTTC. Translation gives CASSYPPSGSSYEQYF. This sequence joins TRBV6-2 or TRBV6-3 and TRBJ2-7; 10 bases align to TRBD2. CDR1 MNHEY and CDR2 SVGEGT come from the germline V gene. The CDR3 consists of 16 residues. Trimming at V came to 2 bases and at J to 0 bases, leaving 4 bases not matched to a gene.

Comment on this clonotype: A much larger clonotype is one base distant, so this may be a read error. The V and J genes are TRBV6-2 or TRBV6-3 and TRBJ2-5; no definite D call. The V and J ends lost 5 bases and 3 bases respectively, with 16 bases between them. The germline V gene encodes CDR1 MNHEY and CDR2 SVGEGT. CDR3 length: 15 amino acids. CDR3 in amino acids: CASSHWRSLEETQYF. For the CDR3, the DNA is TGTGCCAGCAGTCACTGGCGGTCTTTGGAAGAGACCCAGTACTTC.